This T cell receptor (beta chain) was recorded in a study of blood T cell repertoires in COVID-19. Some clones are missing from TCRdb's copy, which holds only in-frame ones; the method was immunoSEQ multiplex PCR. The sample carries about 70,000 clones, about nine tenths recorded once. Germline V CDR1 and CDR2: SGHKS, YYEKEE (reference sequence). Germline trimming cut 1 base from V and 6 bases from J; bases unmatched to any gene: 1. There are 14 residues in the CDR3. The receptor's source is a woman aged 18-35 years with acute or convalescent COVID-19. The chain carries TRBV5-5 and TRBJ1-4; 9 nucleotides agree with TRBD1. Sequenced input: peripheral blood. The CDR3 loop reads CASSLTGGDEKLFF. DNA of the CDR3: TGTGCCAGCAGCTTGACAGGGGGCGATGAAAAACTGTTTTTT.